The rows below give T cell receptor beta chains drawn from one sample of a study of spatial heterogeneity in lung cancer. Via MiXCR, TCRdb re-called the 5' RACE reads, giving one row per CDR3 protein. In the table there are 10,000 or so distinct CDR3 sequences, 8% to 9.5% of which are singletons. The sequencing used lung tumor tissue, collected at surgery. The origin of the receptors is a female donor with early-stage non-small cell lung cancer. CDR3s leave out the opening cysteine and the closing phenylalanine or tryptophan. Fields, in order: V gene, J gene, CDR3 protein.

v_call: TRBV12-3/TRBV12-4; j_call: TRBJ1-6; cdr3_aa: ASSLAETGNSPLH
v_call: TRBV6-1; j_call: TRBJ2-1; cdr3_aa: ASWSGKDEQF
v_call: TRBV6-1; j_call: TRBJ2-2; cdr3_aa: ASRVGMNTGELF
v_call: TRBV5-6; j_call: TRBJ1-2; cdr3_aa: ASSSRGANYGYT
v_call: TRBV2; j_call: TRBJ2-2; cdr3_aa: ASTLAGDTNTGELF
v_call: TRBV11-1; j_call: TRBJ2-5; cdr3_aa: ASSFRGIRETQY
v_call: TRBV2; j_call: TRBJ2-5; cdr3_aa: ASSAGARVQETQY
v_call: TRBV5-1; j_call: TRBJ2-3; cdr3_aa: ASSLAGLSTDTQY
v_call: TRBV3-2; j_call: TRBJ1-5; cdr3_aa: ASSQEGRGIQPQH
v_call: TRBV6-1; j_call: TRBJ2-2; cdr3_aa: ASRTGGRKAGELF
v_call: TRBV12-3/TRBV12-4; j_call: TRBJ2-1; cdr3_aa: ASSATGRPYNEQF
v_call: TRBV28; j_call: TRBJ2-7; cdr3_aa: ASSLQREAYEQY
v_call: TRBV5-1; j_call: TRBJ2-5; cdr3_aa: ASRRRTAEETQY
v_call: TRBV30; j_call: TRBJ2-7; cdr3_aa: AWSGQVLHEQY
v_call: TRBV7-9; j_call: TRBJ2-1; cdr3_aa: ASSGQGPVYNEQF
v_call: TRBV4-3; j_call: TRBJ1-5; cdr3_aa: ASSQEGTSNQPQH
v_call: TRBV6-5; j_call: TRBJ1-4; cdr3_aa: ASSYRGTNEKLF
v_call: TRBV7-2; j_call: TRBJ2-5; cdr3_aa: ASSLAGATRSGTQY
v_call: TRBV9; j_call: TRBJ1-2; cdr3_aa: ASSATGSEGYGYT
v_call: TRBV18; j_call: TRBJ1-1; cdr3_aa: ASSQGRITTEAF
v_call: TRBV5-1; j_call: TRBJ2-3; cdr3_aa: ASSIGLPTDTQY
v_call: TRBV15; j_call: TRBJ1-2; cdr3_aa: ATSRNRGFNYGYT
v_call: TRBV28; j_call: TRBJ2-3; cdr3_aa: ATGLANPDTQY
v_call: TRBV9; j_call: TRBJ2-1; cdr3_aa: ASTLAGAINNEQF
v_call: TRBV10-3; j_call: TRBJ2-3; cdr3_aa: AAAVGTKTPDTQY
v_call: TRBV20-1; j_call: TRBJ2-3; cdr3_aa: SAPGLRARDTQY
v_call: TRBV7-2; j_call: TRBJ2-5; cdr3_aa: ASSRYSWETQY
v_call: TRBV7-9; j_call: TRBJ2-1; cdr3_aa: ASSSLDRGVYNEQF
v_call: TRBV6-6; j_call: TRBJ2-3; cdr3_aa: ASSRQRGVTDTQY